This T cell receptor (beta chain) stems from a study of human T cells and chemical hapten exposure. Study results and limitations: The number of TCRs over 1 in 1000 frequency stayed unchanged after DPC. Patch test score showed a positive correlation with PT1 expanded TCR counts.

In the case of this clonotype: Its specificity is unknown.

Trimming shortened V by 8 bases and J by 6 bases, and 19 bases separated the two germline ends. The germline CDR1 and CDR2 sequences are MNHEY and SVGEGT. The length of the CDR3 is 14 residues. The time point denotes: patch test 1, 2 weeks after DPC sensitization. The treatment denotes: therapeutic diphenylcyclopropenone sensitization with weekly scalp DPC. The authors' total RNA extraction used unfractionated whole blood. During construction of the library, unique molecular identifiers were attached to individual cDNA molecules for quantitative, reproducible TCR counting. From the RACE reads, TCRdb called clonotypes with MiXCR, one entry per CDR3 protein. The table shows tens of thousands of distinct CDR3 sequences, with 10% to 15% occurring only once.

This TCR was sampled from an older woman with alopecia areata. Some clones in this sample may be carry-over from other donors' samples. The V call is TRBV6-2 or TRBV6-3, the J call TRBJ1-1; D ambiguous. The sample here was whole blood, taken in connection with sensitization to the hapten diphenylcyclopropenone (DPC). CDR3 DNA sequence: TGTGCCAGCGGAACGACGAAATTAAACGCTGAAGCTTTCTTT. Residues: CASGTTKLNAEAFF.